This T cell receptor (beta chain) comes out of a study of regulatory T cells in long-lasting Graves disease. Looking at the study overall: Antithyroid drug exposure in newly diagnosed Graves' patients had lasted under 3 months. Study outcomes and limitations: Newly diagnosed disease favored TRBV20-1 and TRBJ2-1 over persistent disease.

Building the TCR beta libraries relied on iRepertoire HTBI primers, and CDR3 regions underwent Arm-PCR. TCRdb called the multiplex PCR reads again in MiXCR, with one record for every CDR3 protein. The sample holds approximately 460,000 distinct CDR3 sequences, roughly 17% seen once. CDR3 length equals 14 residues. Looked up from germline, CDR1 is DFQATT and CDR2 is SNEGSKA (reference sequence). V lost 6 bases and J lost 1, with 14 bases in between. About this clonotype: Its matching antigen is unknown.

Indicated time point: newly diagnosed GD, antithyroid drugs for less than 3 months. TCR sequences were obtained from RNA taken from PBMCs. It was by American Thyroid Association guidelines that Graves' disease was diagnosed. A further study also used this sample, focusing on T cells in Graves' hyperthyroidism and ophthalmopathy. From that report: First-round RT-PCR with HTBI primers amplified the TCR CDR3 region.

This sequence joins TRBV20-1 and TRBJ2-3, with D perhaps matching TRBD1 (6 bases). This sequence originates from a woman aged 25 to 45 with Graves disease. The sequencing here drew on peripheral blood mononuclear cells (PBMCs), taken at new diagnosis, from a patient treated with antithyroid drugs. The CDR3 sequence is CSATYRAGTDTQYF. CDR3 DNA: TGCAGTGCCACATACAGGGCTGGCACAGATACGCAGTATTTT.